This T cell receptor beta chain was identified in a study of T-cell memory formation after mild COVID-19. TCRdb fed the 5' RACE reads into MiXCR, producing one record per CDR3 protein. The sample shows about 110,000 distinct CDR3 sequences, roughly 14% of them seen only once. The CDR3 length is 14 residues. CDR1 MNHEY and CDR2 SVGEGT come from the germline V gene. Between the trimmed V and J ends, which lost 7 bases and 2 bases, there was a span of 11 bases. Source material: PBMCs or a T cell subset sorted from them (not recorded which). The V call is TRBV6-2 or TRBV6-3, the J call TRBJ2-2; TRBD1 is a possible D gene (6 bases). The clonotype was recovered from a young man who had mild COVID-19 (a few samples of this study predate the infection). Cell type and time point are not known. The CDR3 DNA sequence: TGTGCCAGCAAAGGGGGACAAAACACCGGGGAGCTGTTTTTT. This sequence encodes CASKGGQNTGELFF.